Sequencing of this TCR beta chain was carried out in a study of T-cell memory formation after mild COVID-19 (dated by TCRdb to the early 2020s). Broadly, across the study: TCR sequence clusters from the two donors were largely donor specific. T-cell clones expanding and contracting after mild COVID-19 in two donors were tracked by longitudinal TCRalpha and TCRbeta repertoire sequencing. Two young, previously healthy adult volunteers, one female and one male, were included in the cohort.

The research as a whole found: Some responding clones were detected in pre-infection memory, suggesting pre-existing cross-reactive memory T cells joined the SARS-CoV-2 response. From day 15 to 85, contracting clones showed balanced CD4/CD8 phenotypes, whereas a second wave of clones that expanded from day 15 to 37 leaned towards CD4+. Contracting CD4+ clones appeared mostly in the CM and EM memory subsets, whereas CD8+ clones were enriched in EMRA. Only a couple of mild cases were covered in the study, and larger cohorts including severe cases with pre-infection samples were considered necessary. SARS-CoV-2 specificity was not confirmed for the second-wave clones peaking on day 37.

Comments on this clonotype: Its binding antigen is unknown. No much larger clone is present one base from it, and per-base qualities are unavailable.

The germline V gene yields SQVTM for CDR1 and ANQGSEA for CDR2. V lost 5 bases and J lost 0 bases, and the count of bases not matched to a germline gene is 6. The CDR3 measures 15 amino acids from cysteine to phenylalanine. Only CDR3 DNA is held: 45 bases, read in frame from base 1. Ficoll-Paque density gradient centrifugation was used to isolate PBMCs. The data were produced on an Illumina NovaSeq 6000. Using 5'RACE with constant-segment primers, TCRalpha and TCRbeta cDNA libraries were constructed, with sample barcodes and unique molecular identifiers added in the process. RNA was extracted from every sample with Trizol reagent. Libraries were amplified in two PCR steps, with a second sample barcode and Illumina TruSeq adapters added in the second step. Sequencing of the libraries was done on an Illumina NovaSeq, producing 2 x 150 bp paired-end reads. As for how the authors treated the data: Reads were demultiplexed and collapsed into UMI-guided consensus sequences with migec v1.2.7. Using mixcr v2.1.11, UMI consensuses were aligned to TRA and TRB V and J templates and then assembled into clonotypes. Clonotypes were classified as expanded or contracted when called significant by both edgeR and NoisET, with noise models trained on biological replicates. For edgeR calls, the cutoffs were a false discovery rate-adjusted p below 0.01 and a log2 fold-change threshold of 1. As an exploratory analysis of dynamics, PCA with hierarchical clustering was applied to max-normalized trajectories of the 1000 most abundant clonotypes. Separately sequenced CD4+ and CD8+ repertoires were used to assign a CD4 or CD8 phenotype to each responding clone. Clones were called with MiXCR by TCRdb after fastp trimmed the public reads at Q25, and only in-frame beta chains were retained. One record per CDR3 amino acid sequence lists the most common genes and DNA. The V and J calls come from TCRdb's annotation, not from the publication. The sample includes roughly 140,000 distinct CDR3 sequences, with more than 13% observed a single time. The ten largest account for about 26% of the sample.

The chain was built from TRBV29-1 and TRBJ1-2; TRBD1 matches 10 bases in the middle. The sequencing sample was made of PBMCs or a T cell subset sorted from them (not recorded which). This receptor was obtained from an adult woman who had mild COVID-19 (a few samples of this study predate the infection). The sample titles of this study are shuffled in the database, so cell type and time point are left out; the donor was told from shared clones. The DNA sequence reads TGCAGCGTTCTCAAGGGGACAGGGGCTAACTATGGCTACACCTTC. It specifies CSVLKGTGANYGYTF. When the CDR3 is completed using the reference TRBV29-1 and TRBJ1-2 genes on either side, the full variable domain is SAVISQKPSRDICQRGTSLTIQCQVDSQVTMMFWYRQQPGQSLTLIATANQGSEATYESGFVIDKFPISRPNLTFSTLTVSNMSPEDSSIYLCSVLKGTGANYGYTFGSGTRLTVV.